This is a list of T cell receptor beta chains from one sample in a study of CD8 T cells in ankylosing spondylitis. Via MiXCR, TCRdb re-called the 5' RACE reads, giving one row per CDR3 protein. Here the sample spans over 200,000 distinct CDR3 sequences, about 11% being singletons. The sequencing sample was made of blood, either unsorted or a sorted T cell fraction (not recorded which). The receptors derive from a male donor with ankylosing spondylitis or in good health (not recorded which). The CDR3 runs from the conserved cysteine through the conserved F or W. Fields, in order: CDR3 length, V gene, D gene, CDR3 protein. D genes are given only for firm matches.

cdr3_length: 15; v_call: TRBV27; d_call: .; cdr3_aa: CASSLQDPSTDTQYF
cdr3_length: 14; v_call: TRBV29-1; d_call: .; cdr3_aa: CSVEDRGGSYEQYF
cdr3_length: 15; v_call: TRBV6-5; d_call: TRBD1; cdr3_aa: CASSYSGQLLYEQYF
cdr3_length: 14; v_call: TRBV29-1; d_call: .; cdr3_aa: CSVEGEGYYNEQFF
cdr3_length: 16; v_call: TRBV9; d_call: TRBD2; cdr3_aa: CASSTPGAGGLDTQYF
cdr3_length: 11; v_call: TRBV20-1; d_call: .; cdr3_aa: CSAKGPGELFF
cdr3_length: 12; v_call: TRBV20-1; d_call: .; cdr3_aa: CSIRDQPYEQYF
cdr3_length: 12; v_call: TRBV12-3/TRBV12-4; d_call: .; cdr3_aa: CASSGNSETQYF
cdr3_length: 12; v_call: TRBV29-1; d_call: .; cdr3_aa: CSVGRGRTEAFF
cdr3_length: 12; v_call: TRBV5-1; d_call: TRBD1; cdr3_aa: CASSEGGHEQYF
cdr3_length: 15; v_call: TRBV30; d_call: .; cdr3_aa: CAWSVPGSAGSGYTF
cdr3_length: 14; v_call: TRBV7-2; d_call: .; cdr3_aa: CASSLVANTGELFF
cdr3_length: 14; v_call: TRBV5-1; d_call: .; cdr3_aa: CASSSQGSQETQYF
cdr3_length: 17; v_call: TRBV7-8; d_call: .; cdr3_aa: CASRKRGGGSSYNEQFF
cdr3_length: 17; v_call: TRBV5-1; d_call: .; cdr3_aa: CASSLAGTDQPYNEQFF
cdr3_length: 18; v_call: TRBV9; d_call: TRBD2; cdr3_aa: CASSARLPGTSGEETQYF
cdr3_length: 15; v_call: TRBV5-1; d_call: .; cdr3_aa: CASSSSSDGNYGYTF
cdr3_length: 17; v_call: TRBV12-3/TRBV12-4; d_call: TRBD2; cdr3_aa: CASTQLAGGPLEETQYF
cdr3_length: 16; v_call: TRBV5-1; d_call: .; cdr3_aa: CASPSLGGETQETQYF
cdr3_length: 15; v_call: TRBV5-1; d_call: TRBD1; cdr3_aa: CASSLDGTGVGEQYF
cdr3_length: 16; v_call: TRBV5-1; d_call: TRBD1; cdr3_aa: CASSLRQGTPNYGYTF
cdr3_length: 16; v_call: TRBV12-3/TRBV12-4; d_call: .; cdr3_aa: CASTLGPGSYSYEQYF
cdr3_length: 14; v_call: TRBV5-6; d_call: .; cdr3_aa: CASSFLGAQETQYF
cdr3_length: 10; v_call: TRBV29-1; d_call: TRBD1; cdr3_aa: CSVAGTVQYF
cdr3_length: 17; v_call: TRBV5-8; d_call: TRBD2; cdr3_aa: CASSFERSGGSSYEQYF
cdr3_length: 16; v_call: TRBV19; d_call: TRBD2; cdr3_aa: CASSDLSGGGTDTQYF
cdr3_length: 15; v_call: TRBV20-1; d_call: TRBD1; cdr3_aa: CSATTGQGSYNEQFF
cdr3_length: 18; v_call: TRBV5-1; d_call: TRBD2; cdr3_aa: CASSLEGSGGTFTDTQYF
cdr3_length: 13; v_call: TRBV5-1; d_call: .; cdr3_aa: CASSEETYNEQFF
cdr3_length: 13; v_call: TRBV12-3/TRBV12-4; d_call: .; cdr3_aa: CAIQDVKNSPLHF
cdr3_length: 13; v_call: TRBV29-1; d_call: .; cdr3_aa: CSVERWDHYGYTF
cdr3_length: 15; v_call: TRBV12-3/TRBV12-4; d_call: .; cdr3_aa: CASSPAGNLNTEAFF
cdr3_length: 15; v_call: TRBV5-1; d_call: TRBD2; cdr3_aa: CASSPSGGPRNEQFF
cdr3_length: 15; v_call: TRBV7-3; d_call: TRBD2; cdr3_aa: CASSLGRGPQETQYF
cdr3_length: 12; v_call: TRBV24-1; d_call: .; cdr3_aa: CATSADGNIQYF
cdr3_length: 14; v_call: TRBV5-1; d_call: .; cdr3_aa: CASSQGAPRTEAFF
cdr3_length: 12; v_call: TRBV20-1; d_call: .; cdr3_aa: CSASRYGQPQHF
cdr3_length: 16; v_call: TRBV6-1; d_call: .; cdr3_aa: CASSRQALDLNTEAFF
cdr3_length: 16; v_call: TRBV28; d_call: .; cdr3_aa: CASESTGGGPGNTIYF
cdr3_length: 16; v_call: TRBV6-5; d_call: .; cdr3_aa: CASSSGTDAPVEKLFF
cdr3_length: 15; v_call: TRBV28; d_call: .; cdr3_aa: CASSFAGGVHNEQFF
cdr3_length: 18; v_call: TRBV5-6; d_call: TRBD1; cdr3_aa: CASSFWTGGVYSNQPQHF